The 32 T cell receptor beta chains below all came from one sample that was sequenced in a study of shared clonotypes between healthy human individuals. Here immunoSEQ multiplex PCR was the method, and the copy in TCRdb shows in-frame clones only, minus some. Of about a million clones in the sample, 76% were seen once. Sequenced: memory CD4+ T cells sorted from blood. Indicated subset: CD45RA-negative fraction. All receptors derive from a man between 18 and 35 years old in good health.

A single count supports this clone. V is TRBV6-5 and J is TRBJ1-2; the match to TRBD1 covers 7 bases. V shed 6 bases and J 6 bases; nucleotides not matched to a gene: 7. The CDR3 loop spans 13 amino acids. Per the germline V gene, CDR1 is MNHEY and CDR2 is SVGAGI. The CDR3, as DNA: TGTGCCAGCAGAACGACAGGGAGGGATGGCTACACCTTC. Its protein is CASRTTGRDGYTF.

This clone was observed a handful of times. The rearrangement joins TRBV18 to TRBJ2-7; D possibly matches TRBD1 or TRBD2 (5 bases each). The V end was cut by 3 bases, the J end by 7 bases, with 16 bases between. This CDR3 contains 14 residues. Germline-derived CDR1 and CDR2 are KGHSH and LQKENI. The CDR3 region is CASSPSGTPGEQYF. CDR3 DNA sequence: TGTGCCAGCTCACCCTCCGGGACCCCAGGGGAGCAGTACTTC.

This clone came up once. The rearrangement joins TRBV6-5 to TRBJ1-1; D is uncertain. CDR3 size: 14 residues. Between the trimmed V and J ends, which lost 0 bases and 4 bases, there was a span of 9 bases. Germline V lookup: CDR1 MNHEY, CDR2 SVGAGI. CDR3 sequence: CASSYSGLSTEAFF. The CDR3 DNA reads TGTGCCAGCAGTTACTCGGGGTTAAGCACTGAAGCTTTCTTT.

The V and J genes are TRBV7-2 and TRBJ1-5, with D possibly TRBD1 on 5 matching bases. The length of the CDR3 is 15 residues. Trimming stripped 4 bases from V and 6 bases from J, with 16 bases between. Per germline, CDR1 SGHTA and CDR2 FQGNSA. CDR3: CASSSPGAGRQPQHF. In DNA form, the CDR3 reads TGTGCCAGCAGCTCTCCCGGGGCAGGGCGTCAGCCCCAGCATTTT.

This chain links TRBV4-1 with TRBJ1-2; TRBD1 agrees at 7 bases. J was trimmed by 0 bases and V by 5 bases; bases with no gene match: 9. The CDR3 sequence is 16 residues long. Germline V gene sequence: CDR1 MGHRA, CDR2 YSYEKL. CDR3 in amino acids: CASSSSGGTANYGYTF. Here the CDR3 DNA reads TGCGCCAGCAGCTCCTCCGGGGGGACAGCTAACTATGGCTACACCTTC.

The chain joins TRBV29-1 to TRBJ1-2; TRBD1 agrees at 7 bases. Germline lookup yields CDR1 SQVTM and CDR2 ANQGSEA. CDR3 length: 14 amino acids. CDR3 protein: CSAMRGRGGYGYTF. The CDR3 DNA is TGCAGTGCTATGCGTGGCAGGGGGGGCTATGGCTACACCTTC.

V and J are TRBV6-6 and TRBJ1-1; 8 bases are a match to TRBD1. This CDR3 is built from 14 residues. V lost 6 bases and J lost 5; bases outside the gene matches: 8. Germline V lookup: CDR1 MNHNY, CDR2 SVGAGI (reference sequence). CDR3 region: CASRDQGARTEAFF. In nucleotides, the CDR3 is TGTGCCAGCAGGGATCAGGGGGCGCGTACTGAAGCTTTCTTT.

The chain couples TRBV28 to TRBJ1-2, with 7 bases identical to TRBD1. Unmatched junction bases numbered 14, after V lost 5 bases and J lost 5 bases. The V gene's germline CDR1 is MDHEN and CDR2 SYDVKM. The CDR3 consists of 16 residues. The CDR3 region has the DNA TGTGCCAGCAGTCCACGGGGGACAGCGTCAGGGTATGGCTACACCTTC. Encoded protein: CASSPRGTASGYGYTF.

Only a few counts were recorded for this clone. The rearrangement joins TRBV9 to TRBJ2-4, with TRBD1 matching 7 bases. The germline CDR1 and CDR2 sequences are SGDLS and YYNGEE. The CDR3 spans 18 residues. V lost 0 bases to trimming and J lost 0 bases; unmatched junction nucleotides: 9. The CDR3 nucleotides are TGTGCCAGCAGCGTAGAGGTATCGGGACAGCCAGCCAAAAACATTCAGTACTTC. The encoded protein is CASSVEVSGQPAKNIQYF.

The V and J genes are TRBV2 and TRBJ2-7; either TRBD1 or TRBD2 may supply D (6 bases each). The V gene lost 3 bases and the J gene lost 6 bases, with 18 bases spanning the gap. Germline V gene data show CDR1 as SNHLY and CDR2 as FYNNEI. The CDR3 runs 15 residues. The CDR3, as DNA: TGTGCCAGCAGTGAGAGGGGGGACCCGAGCTTCGAGCAGTACTTC. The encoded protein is CASSERGDPSFEQYF. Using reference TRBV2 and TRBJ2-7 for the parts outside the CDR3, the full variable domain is EPEVTQTPSHQVTQMGQEVILRCVPISNHLYFYWYRQILGQKVEFLVSFYNNEISEKSEIFDDQFSVERPDGSNFTLKIRSTKLEDSAMYFCASSERGDPSFEQYFGPGTRLTVT.

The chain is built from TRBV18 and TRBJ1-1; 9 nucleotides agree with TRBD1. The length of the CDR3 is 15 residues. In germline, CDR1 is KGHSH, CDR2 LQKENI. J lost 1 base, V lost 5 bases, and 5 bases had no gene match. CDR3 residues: CASSVTGQGNTEAFF. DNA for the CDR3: TGTGCCAGCTCAGTGACGGGACAGGGGAACACTGAAGCTTTCTTT. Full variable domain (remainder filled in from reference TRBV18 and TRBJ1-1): NAGVMQNPRHLVRRRGQEARLRCSPMKGHSHVYWYRQLPEEGLKFMVYLQKENIIDESGMPKERFSAEFPKEGPSILRIQQVVRGDSAAYFCASSVTGQGNTEAFFGQGTRLTVV.

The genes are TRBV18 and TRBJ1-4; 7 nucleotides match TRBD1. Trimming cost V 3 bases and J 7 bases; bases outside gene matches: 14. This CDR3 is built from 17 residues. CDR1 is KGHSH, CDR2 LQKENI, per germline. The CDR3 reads CASSPGTEIQRTEKLFF. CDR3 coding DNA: TGTGCCAGCTCACCGGGGACAGAGATTCAGCGAACTGAAAAACTGTTTTTT. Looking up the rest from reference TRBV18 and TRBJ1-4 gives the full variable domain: NAGVMQNPRHLVRRRGQEARLRCSPMKGHSHVYWYRQLPEEGLKFMVYLQKENIIDESGMPKERFSAEFPKEGPSILRIQQVVRGDSAAYFCASSPGTEIQRTEKLFFGSGTQLSVL.

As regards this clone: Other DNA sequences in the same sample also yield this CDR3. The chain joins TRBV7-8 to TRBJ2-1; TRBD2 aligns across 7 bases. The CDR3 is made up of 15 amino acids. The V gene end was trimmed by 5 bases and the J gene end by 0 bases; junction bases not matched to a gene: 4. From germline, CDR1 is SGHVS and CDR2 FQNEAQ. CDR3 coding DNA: TGTGCCAGCAGCAGAAGCGGGACCTCCTACAATGAGCAGTTCTTC. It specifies CASSRSGTSYNEQFF.

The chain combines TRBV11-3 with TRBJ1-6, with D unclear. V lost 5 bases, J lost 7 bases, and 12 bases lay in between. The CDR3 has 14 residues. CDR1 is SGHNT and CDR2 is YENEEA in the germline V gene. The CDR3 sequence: CASSATSHNSPLHF. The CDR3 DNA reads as TGTGCCAGCAGCGCCACGAGTCACAATTCACCCCTCCACTTT.

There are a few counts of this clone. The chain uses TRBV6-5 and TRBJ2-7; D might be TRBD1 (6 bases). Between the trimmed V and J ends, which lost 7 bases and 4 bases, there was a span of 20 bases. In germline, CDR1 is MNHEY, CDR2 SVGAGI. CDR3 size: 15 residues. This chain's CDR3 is CASTIGPLGGYEQYF. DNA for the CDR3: TGTGCCAGCACTATCGGCCCCCTAGGGGGTTACGAGCAGTACTTC.

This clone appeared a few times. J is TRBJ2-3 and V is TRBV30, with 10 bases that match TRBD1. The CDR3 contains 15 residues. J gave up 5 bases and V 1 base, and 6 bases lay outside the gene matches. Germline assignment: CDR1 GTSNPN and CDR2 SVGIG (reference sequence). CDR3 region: CAWSGGQGYQDTQYF. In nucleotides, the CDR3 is TGTGCCTGGAGTGGGGGACAGGGGTATCAAGATACGCAGTATTTT.

The CDR3 sequence: CASSLGRGDYNEQFF. CDR3 sequence (DNA): TGTGCCAGCAGCTTAGGGCGGGGAGACTACAATGAGCAGTTCTTC. The V and J genes are TRBV7-3 and TRBJ2-1; the D gene is possibly TRBD2 (6 bases). The CDR3 is 15 residues long. Germline V gene sequence: CDR1 SGHTA, CDR2 FQGTGA. Deletions cut 2 bases from V and 3 bases from J, with 11 bases between.

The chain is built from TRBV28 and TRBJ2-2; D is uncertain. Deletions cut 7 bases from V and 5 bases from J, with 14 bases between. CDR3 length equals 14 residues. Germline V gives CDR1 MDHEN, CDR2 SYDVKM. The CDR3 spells CASTTTGGTGELFF. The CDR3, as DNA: TGTGCCAGCACAACTACCGGCGGAACCGGGGAGCTGTTTTTT.

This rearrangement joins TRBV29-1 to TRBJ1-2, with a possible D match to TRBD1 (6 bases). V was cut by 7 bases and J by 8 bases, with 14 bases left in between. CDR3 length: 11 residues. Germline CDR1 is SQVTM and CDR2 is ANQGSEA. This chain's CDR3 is CSDREIGGYTF. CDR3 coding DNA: TGCAGCGACAGGGAAATTGGAGGCTACACCTTC.

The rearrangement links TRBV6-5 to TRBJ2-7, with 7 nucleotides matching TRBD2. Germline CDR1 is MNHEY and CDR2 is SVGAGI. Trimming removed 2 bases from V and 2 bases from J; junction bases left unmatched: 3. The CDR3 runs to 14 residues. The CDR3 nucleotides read TGTGCCAGCAGTTACGGAGCGGGAACCTACGAGCAGTACTTC. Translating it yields CASSYGAGTYEQYF.

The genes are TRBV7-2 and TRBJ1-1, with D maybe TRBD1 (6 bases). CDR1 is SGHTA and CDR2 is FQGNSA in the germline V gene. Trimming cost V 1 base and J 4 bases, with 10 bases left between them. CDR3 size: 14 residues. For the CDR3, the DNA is TGTGCCAGCAGCTTAGGGGGGCCGGGCACTGAAGCTTTCTTT. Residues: CASSLGGPGTEAFF.

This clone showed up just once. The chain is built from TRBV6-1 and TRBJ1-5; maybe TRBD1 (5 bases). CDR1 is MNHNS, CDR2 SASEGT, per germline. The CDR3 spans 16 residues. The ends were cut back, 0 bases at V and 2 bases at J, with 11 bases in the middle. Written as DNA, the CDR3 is TGTGCCAGCAGTGAAGCAGCGTGGGACGGCAATCAGCCCCAGCATTTT. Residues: CASSEAAWDGNQPQHF.

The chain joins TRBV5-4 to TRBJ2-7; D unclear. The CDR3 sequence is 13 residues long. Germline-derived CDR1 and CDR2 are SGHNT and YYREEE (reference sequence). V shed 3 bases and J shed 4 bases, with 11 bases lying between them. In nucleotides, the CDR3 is TGTGCCAGCAGCTCCCCTCCTGGGTACGAGCAGTACTTC. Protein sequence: CASSSPPGYEQYF.

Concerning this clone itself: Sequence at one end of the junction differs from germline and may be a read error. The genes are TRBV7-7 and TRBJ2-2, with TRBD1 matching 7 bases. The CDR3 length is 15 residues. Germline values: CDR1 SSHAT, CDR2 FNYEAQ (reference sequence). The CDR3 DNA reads TGTGCTAGCAGCTCCCGACAGGGGAACACCGGGGAGCTGTTTTTT. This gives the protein CASSSRQGNTGELFF.

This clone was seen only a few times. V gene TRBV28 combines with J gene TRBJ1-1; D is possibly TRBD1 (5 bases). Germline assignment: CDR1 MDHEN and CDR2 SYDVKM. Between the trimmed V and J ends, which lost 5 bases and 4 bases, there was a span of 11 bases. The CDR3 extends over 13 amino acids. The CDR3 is CASSDGAATEAFF. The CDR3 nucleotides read TGTGCCAGCAGTGACGGGGCGGCCACTGAAGCTTTCTTT.

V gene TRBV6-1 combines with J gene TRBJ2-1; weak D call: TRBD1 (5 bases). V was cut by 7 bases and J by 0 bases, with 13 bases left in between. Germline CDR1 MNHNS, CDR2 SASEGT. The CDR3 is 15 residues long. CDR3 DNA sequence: TGTGCCAGCACCATACAGGTCAGCTCCTACAATGAGCAGTTCTTC. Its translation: CASTIQVSSYNEQFF.

CDR3 amino acids: CASSTSGAFYEQFF. The CDR3 region has the DNA TGCGCCAGCAGCACCAGCGGGGCTTTTTATGAGCAGTTCTTC. This chain links TRBV5-1 with TRBJ2-1; 7 positions agree with TRBD2. CDR1 is SGHRS, CDR2 YFSETQ, per germline. Trimming removed 4 bases from V and 8 bases from J; junction bases left unmatched: 9. This CDR3 spans 14 amino acids.

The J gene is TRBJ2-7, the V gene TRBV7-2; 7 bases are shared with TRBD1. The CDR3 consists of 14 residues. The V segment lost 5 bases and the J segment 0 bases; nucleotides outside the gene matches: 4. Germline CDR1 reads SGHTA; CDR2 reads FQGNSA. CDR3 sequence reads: CASSRRQGSYEQYF. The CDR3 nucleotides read TGTGCCAGCAGCCGAAGACAGGGCTCCTACGAGCAGTACTTC.

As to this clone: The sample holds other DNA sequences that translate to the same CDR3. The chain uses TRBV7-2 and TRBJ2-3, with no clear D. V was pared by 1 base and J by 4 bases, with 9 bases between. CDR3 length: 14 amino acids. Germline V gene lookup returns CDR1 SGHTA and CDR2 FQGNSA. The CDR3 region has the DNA TGTGCCAGCAGCTTAGGGCTCGGGTCAGATACGCAGTATTTT. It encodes CASSLGLGSDTQYF.

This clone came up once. CDR3 sequence: CASRPGTVGNQPQHF. The CDR3 DNA follows: TGTGCCAGCAGACCCGGGACAGTTGGCAATCAGCCCCAGCATTTT. The chain joins TRBV6-1 to TRBJ1-5; 7 positions agree with TRBD1. Looked up from germline, CDR1 is MNHNS and CDR2 is SASEGT. This CDR3 spans 15 amino acids. V trimming: 6 bases; J trimming: 2 bases; junction bases outside the gene matches: 7.

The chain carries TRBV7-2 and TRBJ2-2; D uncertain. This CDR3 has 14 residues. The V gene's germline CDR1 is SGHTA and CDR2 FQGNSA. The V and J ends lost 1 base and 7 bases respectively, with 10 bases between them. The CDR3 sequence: CASSLVRSGGELFF. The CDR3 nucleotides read TGTGCCAGCAGCTTAGTGAGGTCGGGCGGGGAGCTGTTTTTT.

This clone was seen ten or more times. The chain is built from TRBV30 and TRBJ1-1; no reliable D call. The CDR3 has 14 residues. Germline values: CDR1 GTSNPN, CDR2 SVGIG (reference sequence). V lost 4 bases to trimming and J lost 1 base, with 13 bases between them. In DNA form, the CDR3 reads TGTGCCTGGACTATACCGACCCCGAACACTGAAGCTTTCTTT. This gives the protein CAWTIPTPNTEAFF.